The 20 T cell receptor beta chains listed next were all sequenced from one sample in a study of post-analysis software for immune sequencing data (dated by TCRdb to about 2015). General findings and caveats noted by the study authors: Patients showed significantly higher frequencies than controls for roughly five TRBV segments, among them TRBV5-6, TRBV5-1 and TRBV20-1.

The library was generated by PCR. Data came from an Illumina HiSeq 2500. Unique molecular identifiers were incorporated into TCR beta cDNA libraries to reduce PCR and sequencing biases. TCRdb took the public reads, trimmed them with fastp at Q25, ran MiXCR for clone calling and kept in-frame beta chains. Each CDR3 protein appears once, grouped with its most common genes and DNA. The sample table holds a few hundred thousand distinct CDR3 sequences, of which over 35% were seen once. The ten largest account for about 12% of the sample. No antigen has been identified for these receptors. Sequencing was performed on blood. Every receptor here comes from a girl aged 10-17 years with multiple sclerosis.

This rearrangement joins TRBV12-3 or TRBV12-4 to TRBJ2-7; D remains ambiguous. The end of the DNA fits TRBJ2-4 better, so the J call may be wrong. The CDR3 has 14 amino acids. The CDR3 bases are TGTGCCAGCCAGAAGGCCGGGGCCAAAAACATTCAGTACTTC. The encoded protein is CASQKAGAKNIQYF.

This clonotype was seen only a few times. This chain connects TRBV3-1 to TRBJ2-4; D might be TRBD1 (5 bases). The J call may be wrong; the DNA end is better matched by TRBJ2-7. The CDR3 consists of 14 residues. Looked up from germline, CDR1 is LGHDT and CDR2 is YNNKEL (reference sequence). The DNA for the CDR3 is TGTGCCAGCAGCCAAGATCAGGGATCTTACGAGCAGTACTTC. Its protein is CASSQDQGSYEQYF.

This chain connects TRBV4-1 to TRBJ2-3, with 10 bases that match TRBD2. The CDR3 sequence is 17 residues long. V shed 3 bases, J shed 0 bases, and the junction held 6 bases outside the gene matches. Germline V gene sequence: CDR1 MGHRA, CDR2 YSYEKL. The CDR3 spells CASSQDSGRMSTDTQYF. Here the CDR3 DNA reads TGCGCCAGCAGCCAGGATAGCGGGAGGATGAGCACAGATACGCAGTATTTT.

The V and J genes are TRBV6-5 and TRBJ2-7, with D tentatively TRBD1 (6 bases). V was shortened by 0 bases and J by 2 bases, with 11 bases between the two germline ends. Per germline, CDR1 MNHEY and CDR2 SVGAGI. CDR3 length: 15 residues. Written as DNA, the CDR3 is TGTGCCAGCAGTTACTCGGGGGCCCTACCCTACGAGCAGTACTTC. Translated, it gives CASSYSGALPYEQYF.

J is TRBJ2-3 and V is TRBV15, with TRBD2 identical over 13 bases. The CDR3 sequence is 17 residues long. Germline V CDR1 and CDR2: LNHNV, YYDKDF (reference sequence). V trimming: 4 bases; J trimming: 3 bases; junction bases outside the gene matches: 7. The CDR3 coding sequence is TGTGCCACCAGCAAAGGACTAGCGGGAGTTTTAACAGATACGCAGTATTTT. It codes for CATSKGLAGVLTDTQYF.

This chain uses TRBV20-1 with TRBJ2-1; 12 bases line up with TRBD2. Per germline, CDR1 DFQATT and CDR2 SNEGSKA (reference sequence). The junction had 8 bases not matched to a gene; V was cut back by 5 bases and J by 6 bases. This CDR3 is 15 amino acids long. The chain's CDR3 is CSAPTTSGSGNEQFF. In DNA, the CDR3 is TGCAGTGCTCCGACGACTAGCGGGAGTGGCAATGAGCAGTTCTTC.

The chain recombines TRBV6-5 with TRBJ2-1, with 9 nucleotides matching TRBD2. The CDR3 has 16 amino acids. With V trimmed by 3 bases and J by 5 bases, 8 bases remained unmatched. Germline CDR1 and CDR2: MNHEY and SVGAGI. The CDR3 DNA reads TGTGCCAGCAGTTATGCGGGAGGGGATTCGGACAATGAGCAGTTCTTC. Translating it yields CASSYAGGDSDNEQFF.

The rearrangement uses TRBV6-5 and TRBJ2-1; D perhaps matches TRBD2 (5 bases). The better agreement between TRBJ2-7 and the DNA end casts doubt on the J call. Germline CDR1 and CDR2: MNHEY and SVGAGI. The CDR3 runs to 14 residues. The CDR3 bases are TGTGCCAGCAGCGACTATAGCTCCTACAATGAGCAGTACTTC. It translates to CASSDYSSYNEQYF.

The chain recombines TRBV5-1 with TRBJ2-1; D is ambiguous. Germline V lookup: CDR1 SGHRS, CDR2 YFSETQ. This CDR3 region has 11 residues. V gave up 1 base and J gave up 12 bases, with 8 bases separating them. The CDR3 is CASSLSGSQFF. The CDR3 region has the DNA TGCGCCAGCAGCTTGTCAGGCTCGCAGTTCTTC.

V and J are TRBV20-1 and TRBJ2-3; tentative D call: TRBD2 (5 bases). Germline V gene data show CDR1 as DFQATT and CDR2 as SNEGSKA (reference sequence). Deletions cut 4 bases from V and 6 bases from J, with 17 bases between. This CDR3 comprises 14 residues. Here the CDR3 reads CSATGSELGDTQYF. The DNA for the CDR3 is TGCAGTGCTACAGGCAGCGAACTAGGGGATACGCAGTATTTT.

On this clonotype: A junction boundary mismatches the germline segment, possibly from a read error. The J gene is TRBJ2-5, the V gene TRBV5-4, with D possibly being TRBD1 (5 bases). Germline V CDR1 and CDR2: SGHNT, YYREEE (reference sequence). The CDR3 contains 13 residues. The CDR3 nucleotides are TGTGCCAGCAGCTTGGGGGGCCAAGAGACCCAGCACTTC. Translating it yields CASSLGGQETQHF.

A word on this clonotype: The junction departs from germline at one end; a sequencing error may be responsible. The chain has TRBV5-6 and TRBJ2-1, with a tentative D call TRBD2 (5 bases). The CDR3 length is 12 residues. Germline V gene sequence: CDR1 SGHDT, CDR2 YYEEEE. The CDR3 DNA follows: TGTGCCAGCAGCTTGTGGTTCGGGGAGCTGTTCTTC. Translation: CASSLWFGELFF. Drawing the rest from reference TRBV5-6 and TRBJ2-1, the complete variable domain is DAGVTQSPTHLIKTRGQQVTLRCSPKSGHDTVSWYQQALGQGPQFIFQYYEEEERQRGNFPDRFSGHQFPNYSSELNVNALLLGDSALYLCASSLWFGELFFGPGTRLTVL.

This clonotype has a handful of counts. The chain links TRBV24-1 to TRBJ2-1; 7 bases are shared with TRBD2. The CDR3 sequence is 14 residues long. With 6 bases clipped from V and 8 bases from J, the junction kept 9 bases outside the gene matches. Germline CDR1 KGHDR, CDR2 SFDVKD. DNA of the CDR3: TGTGCCACCAGTTCTAGCGGAGAGGCCGATGAGCAGTTCTTC. It yields the protein CATSSSGEADEQFF.

The gene calls are TRBV20-1 and TRBJ1-5, with no clear D. The CDR3 spans 18 residues. Germline-derived CDR1 and CDR2 are DFQATT and SNEGSKA (reference sequence). V gave up 3 bases and J gave up 0 bases, with 21 bases separating them. Here the CDR3 reads CSARGSQEGAYSNQPQHF. The CDR3 nucleotides are TGCAGTGCTAGGGGCTCTCAAGAGGGCGCCTATAGCAATCAGCCCCAGCATTTT.

This chain joins TRBV3-1 and TRBJ2-3; D gene unclear. CDR1 and CDR2 from the germline V gene are LGHDT and YNNKEL (reference sequence). Trimming cost V 1 base and J 1 base, with 9 bases left between them. The CDR3 has 15 residues. The CDR3 reads CASSQGLQRTDTQYF. CDR3 DNA: TGTGCCAGCAGCCAAGGTTTGCAGCGCACAGATACGCAGTATTTT.

The chain couples TRBV12-3 or TRBV12-4 to TRBJ2-6; 9 bases fit TRBD1. Trimming cost V 6 bases and J 4 bases; bases outside gene matches: 13. The CDR3 contains 18 residues. The CDR3, as DNA: TGTGCCAGCAGCCGTGCCCGGGACAGGGAAGCCGGGGCCAACGTCCTGACTTTC. It translates to CASSRARDREAGANVLTF.

This clonotype was observed a few times. The chain has TRBV28 and TRBJ2-3; 11 nucleotides line up with TRBD2. The germline gives CDR1 MDHEN, CDR2 SYDVKM. The length of the CDR3 is 17 residues. The V gene end was trimmed by 1 base and the J gene end by 2 bases; junction bases not matched to a gene: 5. As DNA, the CDR3 is TGTGCCAGCAGTTTATTAGCACTAGCGGGAGTCACAGATACGCAGTATTTT. Translation gives CASSLLALAGVTDTQYF.

The gene calls are TRBV5-1 and TRBJ2-1; D could derive from TRBD1 or TRBD2 (6 bases each). The DNA end is more similar to TRBJ2-7, so the J call may be wrong. The CDR3 contains 17 residues. Germline values: CDR1 SGHRS, CDR2 YFSETQ. CDR3 amino acids: CASSLEWGAGSYNEQYF. The CDR3, as DNA: TGCGCCAGCAGCTTGGAGTGGGGGGCGGGCTCCTACAATGAGCAGTACTTC.

The chain carries TRBV6-5 and TRBJ1-2; tentatively, D is TRBD1 (5 bases). Germline V gives CDR1 MNHEY, CDR2 SVGAGI. Trimming left V 7 bases short and J 3 bases short, with 12 bases between. This CDR3 spans 13 amino acids. CDR3: CASTGGNHYGYTF. The CDR3 bases are TGTGCCAGCACGGGGGGGAACCACTATGGCTACACCTTC.

This clonotype occurred a few times. The V gene is TRBV5-1, the J gene TRBJ2-7; 9 bases are shared with TRBD1. V dropped 3 bases and J dropped 5; count of bases not matched to a gene: 12. CDR3 length: 16 amino acids. Germline-derived CDR1 and CDR2 are SGHRS and YFSETQ. This CDR3 is CASSSRPGTGFNEQYF. The CDR3 DNA reads TGCGCCAGCAGCTCACGACCCGGGACAGGGTTTAACGAGCAGTACTTC.